This TCR beta chain was identified in a study of blood T cell repertoires in COVID-19. Study background: The United States, Italy and Spain supplied acute and convalescent COVID-19 samples. Nucleic acid was either cDNA or gDNA, and it came from T cells, B-cell-depleted T cells, or PBMCs.

The authors' processing: It was from reference gene primer amplification that nucleated cell counts were estimated. Repertoires were generated with immunoSEQ multiplex PCR, while TCRdb's copy carries only in-frame clones and drops some. Clone size and V and J calls were adopted from that table, with D and trimming inferred from the DNA. The sample has over 250,000 clones, 70% to 90% seen once. CDR1 and CDR2 from the germline V gene are MRHNA and SNTAGT. The CDR3 totals 11 residues. Trimming stripped 6 bases from V and 9 bases from J, with 11 bases between. This clone was observed once. Material: peripheral blood. The source of this sequence is a woman in her seventies with acute or convalescent COVID-19. The V and J genes are TRBV6-4 and TRBJ1-2; maybe TRBD1 (6 bases). CDR3 residues: CASSRGLSYTF. CDR3 sequence (DNA): TGTGCCAGCAGCAGGGGCTTAAGCTACACCTTC.